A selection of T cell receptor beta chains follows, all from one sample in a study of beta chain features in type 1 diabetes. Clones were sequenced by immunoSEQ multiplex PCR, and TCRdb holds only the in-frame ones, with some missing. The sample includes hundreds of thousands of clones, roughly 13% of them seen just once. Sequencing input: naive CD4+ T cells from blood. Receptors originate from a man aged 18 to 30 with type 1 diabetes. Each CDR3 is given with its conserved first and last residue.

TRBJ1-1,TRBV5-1,CASSFIPDRAEAFF
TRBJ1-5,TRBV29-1,CSVADSDQPQHF
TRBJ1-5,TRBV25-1,CASSDRAGGQPQHF
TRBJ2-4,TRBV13,CASSPPTGGVSKNIQYF
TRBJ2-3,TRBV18,CASSLQGVTDTQYF
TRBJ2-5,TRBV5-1,CASSLRPGQGAQETQYF
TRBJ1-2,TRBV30,CAWSAVIYGYTF
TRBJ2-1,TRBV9,CASSVVLSGYNEQFF
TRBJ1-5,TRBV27,CASSLMTGNQPQHF
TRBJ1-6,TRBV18,CASSARQDNSPLHF
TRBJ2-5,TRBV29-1,CSVQGREETQYF
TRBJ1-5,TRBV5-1,CASSLEGQPQHF
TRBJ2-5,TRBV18,CASSPPGSQETQYF
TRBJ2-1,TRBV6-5,CAISTHGGAKNEQFF
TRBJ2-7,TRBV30,CAWSVQGVEQYF
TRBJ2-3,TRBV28,CASSPFWPEGADTQYF
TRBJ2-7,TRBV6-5,CASSPRSRAEQYF
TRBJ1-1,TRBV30,CAWSPGGDTEAFF
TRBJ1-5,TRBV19,CASSGESLGPQHF
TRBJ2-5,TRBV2,CASNFDETQYF
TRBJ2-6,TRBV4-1,CASSQDGSGANVLTF
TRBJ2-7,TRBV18,CASSPLRTGGAYEQYF
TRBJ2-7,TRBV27,CASSPRTGSYEQYF
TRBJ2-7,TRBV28,CASSPAVEHYEQYF
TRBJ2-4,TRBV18,CASSSAGQGNIQYF
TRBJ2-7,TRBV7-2,CASSAGQAPQKYF
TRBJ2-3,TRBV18,CASSPPKGGVTDTQYF
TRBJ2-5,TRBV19,CASTNSPGQGEETQYF
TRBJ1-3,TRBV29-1,CSVSSGPGNTIYF
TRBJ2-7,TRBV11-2,CASSSSGGAYEQYF
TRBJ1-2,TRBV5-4,CASSGGGQGLTNYGYTF
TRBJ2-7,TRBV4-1,CASSPGGSYEQYF
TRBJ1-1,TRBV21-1,CASSRREGMGTEAFF
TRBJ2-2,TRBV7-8,CASSLVGLGELFF
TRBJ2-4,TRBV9,CASSVGLMTSLAKNIQYF
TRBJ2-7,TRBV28,CASSRGGDNYEQYF
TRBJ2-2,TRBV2,CASSETAPENTGELFF
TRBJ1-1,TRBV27,CASRTTGLASTEAFF
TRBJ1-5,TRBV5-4,CATGGDNQPQHF
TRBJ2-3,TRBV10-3,CAISEGAGDTQYF
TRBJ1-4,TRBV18,CASSGLRGEKLFF
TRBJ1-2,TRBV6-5,CASSYSGGGGYTF
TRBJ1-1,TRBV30,CAWSVRPEAFF
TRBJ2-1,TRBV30,CAWNRGGPYNEQFF
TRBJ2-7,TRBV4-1,CASSQEVDAPYEQYF
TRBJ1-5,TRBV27,CASSSDRVGNQPQHF
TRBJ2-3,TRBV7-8,CASSPGLSNTDTQYF
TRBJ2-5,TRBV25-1,CASSPPAGFQETQYF